This T cell receptor (beta chain) was recovered during a study of shared clonotypes between healthy human individuals. This clone was recorded once. There are 14 residues in the CDR3. In germline, CDR1 is SGDLS, CDR2 YYNGEE. V was pared by 3 bases and J by 9 bases, with 13 bases between. TCRdb's copy holds only in-frame clones and misses some; the assay was immunoSEQ multiplex PCR. The data contain a few hundred thousand clones, around 86% of them singletons. Sequencing input: memory CD8+ T cells sorted from blood. The subset denotes: CD45RO+ cells pooled with CCR7-negative TemRA cells. This chain connects TRBV9 to TRBJ1-6; possible D gene TRBD1, 5 bases. This sequence originates from a man younger than 30 in good health. This CDR3 is CASSEGRERSPLHF. CDR3 sequence (DNA): TGTGCCAGCAGCGAAGGCAGGGAGCGTTCACCCCTCCACTTT.